The entry below describes one TCR beta chain. This sample stems from a study of blood T cell repertoires in COVID-19. About the research overall: Italy, Spain and the United States were the sources of the convalescent and acute COVID-19 samples.

The V end was cut by 3 bases, the J end by 5 bases, with 17 bases between. The length of the CDR3 is 15 residues. Germline CDR1 and CDR2: SGHRS and YFSETQ. Per the study methods: Estimation of nucleated cell counts was performed using reference gene primer amplification. Here immunoSEQ multiplex PCR was the method, and the copy in TCRdb shows in-frame clones only, minus some. Clone size and V and J calls were adopted from that table, with D and trimming inferred from the DNA. In the table there are over 140,000 clones, about 80% of which are singletons. V gene TRBV5-1 combines with J gene TRBJ1-1, with D tentatively TRBD1 (6 bases). The specimen was peripheral blood. The receptor was isolated from a woman aged 60-75 years with acute or convalescent COVID-19. The CDR3 loop is CASSSRDPRGTEAFF. For the CDR3, the DNA is TGCGCCAGCAGCTCCCGGGACCCAAGGGGGACTGAAGCTTTCTTT.